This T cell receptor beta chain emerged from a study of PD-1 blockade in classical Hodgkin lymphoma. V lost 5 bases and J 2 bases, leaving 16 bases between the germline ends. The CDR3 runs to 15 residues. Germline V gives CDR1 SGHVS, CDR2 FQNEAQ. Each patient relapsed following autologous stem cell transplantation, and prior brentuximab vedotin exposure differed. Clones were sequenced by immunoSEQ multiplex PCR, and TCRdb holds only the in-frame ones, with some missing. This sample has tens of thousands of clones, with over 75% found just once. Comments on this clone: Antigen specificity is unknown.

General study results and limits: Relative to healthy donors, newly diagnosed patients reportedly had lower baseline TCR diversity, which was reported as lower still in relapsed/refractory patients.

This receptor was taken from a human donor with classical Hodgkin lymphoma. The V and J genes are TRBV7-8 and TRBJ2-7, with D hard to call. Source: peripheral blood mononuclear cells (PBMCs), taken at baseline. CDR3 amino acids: CASSETSGGAYEQYF. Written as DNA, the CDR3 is TGTGCCAGCAGCGAAACAAGTGGCGGTGCCTACGAGCAGTACTTC.